Here is one T cell receptor (beta chain) with its context. Its antigen remains unidentified. No clone much larger than this one lies a single base away; base qualities are absent. This record comes from a study of glioma-infiltrating T cells (dated by TCRdb to 2016 to 2017). Study-wide context: TCR alpha- and beta-chain repertoires were sequenced from glioma tissue, non-neoplastic brain tissue and matched peripheral blood mononuclear cells. Three low-grade glioma patients, roughly eight primary glioblastoma patients, and three non-glioma patients who contributed non-neoplastic brain tissue made up the paired cohort. To gauge divergence between tissue and blood T-cell populations, every tissue-infiltrating repertoire was compared against the peripheral blood repertoire from the same patient.

TCR alpha and beta CDR3 regions were amplified with the iRepertoire nested amplicon-rescue multiplex PCR (arm-PCR) platform from RNA. The input for one-step reverse transcription and amplification was about 90-400 ng of tissue mRNA or PBMC total RNA. Following bead purification, Illumina adapters were added by a secondary multiplex PCR, and libraries between 200 and 400 bp were gel-purified. The libraries contained internal 6-nucleotide barcodes that were used for demultiplexing. The libraries were sequenced on an Illumina MiSeq using 2x220 or 2x250 nucleotide paired-end reads. The published analysis was carried out like this. FLASH 1.2.11 was used to merge paired reads, and BWA-MEM then aligned the reads to the GRCh37 human genome before TRA and TRB reads were extracted. V and J assignment used an IMGT-derived reference of cassette sequences and CDR3 motifs that included pseudogenes. Three-frame translation of reads was performed, and productive CDR3s were defined as those with a C...FGXG motif and no stop codons. A clonotype was defined as a unique combination of a V-J cassette pair and a CDR3 amino acid sequence. Filtering of reads was based on Hamming distance, with the threshold set by the sequence error rate of each sample in mapped regions. TCRdb itself trimmed the public reads at Q25 with fastp, ran MiXCR and retained productive beta chains. CDR3 protein duplicates are merged, each entry listing the most common genes and DNA. These V and J calls derive from TCRdb rather than the authors' analysis. The sample contains 93,000 or so distinct CDR3 sequences, approximately 28% of them found a single time. 35% to 55% of the sample goes to the ten largest clones.

The full study reports these points: Very few CDR3 sequences were shared between tissue and blood, attributed to high CDR3 diversity and limited sampling. In non-neoplastic patients, VJ-independent divergence between tissue and blood fell below expectation, whereas in all gliomas, and especially in low-grade gliomas, the divergence rose above expectation. Small numbers underpinned the group comparisons: roughly eight glioblastoma patients, three low-grade glioma patients and three non-neoplastic patients.

This receptor was identified in a human donor with low-grade glioma or glioblastoma, undergoing nonglioma brain surgery, or in good health (not recorded which). Material for sequencing was glioma tissue, nonneoplastic brain tissue, or PBMCs (not recorded which).

The DNA sequence reads TGTGCCAGTAGTACCCAGGGACTTGGGTCTAATGAGCAGTACTTC. The translation is CASSTQGLGSNEQYF. This sequence uses TRBV19 and TRBJ2-7; TRBD2 is a weak D gene call, 6 bases matching. The CDR3 holds 15 amino acids from the cysteine to the phenylalanine. The read is trimmed to its CDR3 DNA, 45 bases read in frame from base 1. Taken from the germline V gene (reference sequence), the CDR1 and CDR2 loops are LNHDA and SQIVND. Relative to germline, V is 4 bases shorter and J is 7 bases shorter, with 20 bases between their ends.